Sequencing of this TCR beta chain was carried out in a study of beta chain features in type 1 diabetes. V lost 2 bases to trimming and J lost 8 bases, with 16 bases between them. CDR3 size: 15 residues. The germline CDR1 and CDR2 sequences are SGHTA and FQGNSA. Investigators reverse transcribed all isolated RNA, so they sequenced expressed TCRB transcripts. The assay was immunoSEQ multiplex PCR, and TCRdb's table has in-frame clones only and misses some. Of fewer than 350,000 clones in the sample, about 8% were seen once. This clone has more than one count but fewer than ten. The chain recombines TRBV7-2 with TRBJ2-1, with D possibly called TRBD1 or TRBD2 (5 bases each). The sequence was collected from a woman under 30 in good health. Sequencing input: central memory CD4+ T cells from blood. CDR3 amino acids: CASSLRGRMSDEQFF. DNA of the CDR3: TGTGCCAGCAGCTTACGGGGCCGGATGAGCGATGAGCAGTTCTTC.